This TCR beta chain was identified during a study of T cell changes during pregnancy in multiple sclerosis. This clone was detected only a few times. The assay was immunoSEQ multiplex PCR, and TCRdb's table has in-frame clones only and misses some. This sample has 35,000 or so clones, with 85% to 90% found just once. The sequence derives from a female donor with multiple sclerosis, enrolled in a pregnancy study. This material consisted of CD4+ T cells from peripheral blood mononuclear cells, taken in the first trimester of pregnancy.

The CDR3 bases are TGTGCCAGCAGTGGGGCCAGGGGGCCGAACACTGAAGCTTTCTTT. Residues: CASSGARGPNTEAFF. This chain links TRBV2 with TRBJ1-1; TRBD1 matches at 8 bases. V shed 4 bases and J 1 base; nucleotides not matched to a gene: 5. This CDR3 has 15 residues. The germline V gene has CDR1 SNHLY and CDR2 FYNNEI.